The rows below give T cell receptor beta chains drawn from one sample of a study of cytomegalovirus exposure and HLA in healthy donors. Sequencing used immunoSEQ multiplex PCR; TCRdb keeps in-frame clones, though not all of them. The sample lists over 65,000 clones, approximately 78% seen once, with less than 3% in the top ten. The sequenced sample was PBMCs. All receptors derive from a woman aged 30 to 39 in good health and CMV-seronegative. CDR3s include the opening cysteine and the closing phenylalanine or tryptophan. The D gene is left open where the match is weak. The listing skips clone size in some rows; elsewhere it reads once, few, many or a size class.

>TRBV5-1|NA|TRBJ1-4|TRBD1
TGCGCCAGCAGCTTTGAGGACAGGGCGAGGGAAAAACTGTTTTTT
CASSFEDRAREKLFF
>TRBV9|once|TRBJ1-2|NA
TGTGCCCGGGGGGGGGTGCACCACCCTAACTATGGCTACACCTTC
CARGGVHHPNYGYTF
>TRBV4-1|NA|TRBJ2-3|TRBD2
TGCGCCAGCAGCCAGGGCGGGGGGCCTCTTTATACAGATACGCAGTATTTT
CASSQGGGPLYTDTQYF
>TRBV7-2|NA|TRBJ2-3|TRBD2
TGTGCCAGCAGCCTCCCGGGACTAGCGGGGGGGCGCTCAGATACGCAGTATTTT
CASSLPGLAGGRSDTQYF
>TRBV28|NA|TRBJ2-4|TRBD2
TGTGCCAGCAGTGGGGGGGGGAGGGAGACCAAAAACATTCAGTACTTC
CASSGGGRETKNIQYF
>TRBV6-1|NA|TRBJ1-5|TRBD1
TGTGCCAGTAACCTACAGGGGGCAGGGCAGCCCCAGCATTTT
CASNLQGAGQPQHF
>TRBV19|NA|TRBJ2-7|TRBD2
TGTGCCAGTAGTAACGAGCGGGGGACCGAGCAGTACTTC
CASSNERGTEQYF
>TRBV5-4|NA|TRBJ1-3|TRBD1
TGTGCCAGCAGCCTCGGGACAGGGGTGGGAAACACCATATATTTT
CASSLGTGVGNTIYF
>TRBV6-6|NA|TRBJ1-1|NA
TGTGCCAGCAGTTACTCGAGCACCGAAGCTTTCTTT
CASSYSSTEAFF
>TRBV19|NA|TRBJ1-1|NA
TGTGCCAGTAAAAGGGGCAATGAAGCTTTCTTT
CASKRGNEAFF
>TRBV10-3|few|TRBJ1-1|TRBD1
TGTGCCATCAGCGGGACACAGGGGGACCACACTGAAGCTTTCTTT
CAISGTQGDHTEAFF
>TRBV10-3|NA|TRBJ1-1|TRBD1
TGTGCCACAGCTTTACAGGGGACTGAAGCTTTCTTT
CATALQGTEAFF
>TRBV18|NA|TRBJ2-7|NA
TGTGCCAGCTCACCCGCGGGCGGGGGCAACTACGAGCAGTACTTC
CASSPAGGGNYEQYF
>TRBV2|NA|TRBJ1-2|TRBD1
TGTGCCAGCACCTCAGGGGGCAACTATGGCTACACCTTC
CASTSGGNYGYTF
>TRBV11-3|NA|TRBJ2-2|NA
TGTGCCAGCAGCTTGAGGAGGGCGGACACCGGGGAGCTGTTTTTT
CASSLRRADTGELFF
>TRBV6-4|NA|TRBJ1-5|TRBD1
TGTGCCAGCAGTGACTCCTTACTACGGGACAGGGGGCAGAATCAGCCCCAGCATTTT
CASSDSLLRDRGQNQPQHF
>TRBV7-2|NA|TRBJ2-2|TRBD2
TGTGCCAGCAGCTTATTAGCGGGGGGACAAAACACCGGGGAGCTGTTTTTT
CASSLLAGGQNTGELFF
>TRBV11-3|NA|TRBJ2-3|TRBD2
TGTGCCAGCAGCGTGGGACTAGCGGGGGGGCCGACAGATACGCAGTATTTT
CASSVGLAGGPTDTQYF
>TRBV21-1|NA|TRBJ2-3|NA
TGCGATGGGGGAGGCGGGGCAGATACGCAGTATTTT
CDGGGGADTQYF
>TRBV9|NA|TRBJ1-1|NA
TGTGCCAGCAGCCCCGGGACGGGGGGTACTGAAGCTTTCTTT
CASSPGTGGTEAFF
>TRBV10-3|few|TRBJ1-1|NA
TGTGCCACCCGAGCAGAGGACACTGAAGCTTTCTTT
CATRAEDTEAFF
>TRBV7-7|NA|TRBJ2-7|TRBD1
TGTGCTAGCAGCCCCTTGACAGGGGAAGGGTCCTACGAGCAGTACTTC
CASSPLTGEGSYEQYF
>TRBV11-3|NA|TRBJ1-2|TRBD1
TGTGCCAGCAGCGCCGGGACAGGGAATTCTAAAAATGGCTACACCTTC
CASSAGTGNSKNGYTF
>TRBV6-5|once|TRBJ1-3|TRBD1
TGTGCCAGCAGTTACAGGACAGGGGGAGGAAACACCATATATTTT
CASSYRTGGGNTIYF
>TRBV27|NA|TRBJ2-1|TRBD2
TGTGCCAGCAGTTTGGGACTAGCGGAGAATTTCCACAATGAGCAGTTCTTC
CASSLGLAENFHNEQFF
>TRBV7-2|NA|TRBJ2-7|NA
TGTGCCAGCAGCTTTAACGGCTACGAGCAGTACTTC
CASSFNGYEQYF
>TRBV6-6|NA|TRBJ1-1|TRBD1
TGTGCCAGCAGGGGGACAGGGGGGGACTGGGAAGCTTTCTTT
CASRGTGGDWEAFF
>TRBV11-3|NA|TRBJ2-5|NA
TGTGCCAGCAGCTCCATAACAGTGTACCAAGAGACCCAGTACTTC
CASSSITVYQETQYF
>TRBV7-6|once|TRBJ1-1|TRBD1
TGTGCCAGCAGCCACAGGGGAGAGGCTGAAGCTTTCTTT
CASSHRGEAEAFF